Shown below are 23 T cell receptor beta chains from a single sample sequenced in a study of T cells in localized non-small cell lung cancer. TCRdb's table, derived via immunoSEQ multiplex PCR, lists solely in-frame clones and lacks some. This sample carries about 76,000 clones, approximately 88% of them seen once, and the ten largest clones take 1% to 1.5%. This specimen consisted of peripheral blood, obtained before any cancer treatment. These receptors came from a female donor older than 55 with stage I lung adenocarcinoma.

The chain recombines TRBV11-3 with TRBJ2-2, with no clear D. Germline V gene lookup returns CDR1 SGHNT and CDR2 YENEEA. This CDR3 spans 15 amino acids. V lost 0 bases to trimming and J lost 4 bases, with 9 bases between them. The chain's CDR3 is CASSLDGRSTGELFF. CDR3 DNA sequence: TGTGCCAGCAGCTTAGACGGCCGATCCACCGGGGAGCTGTTTTTT. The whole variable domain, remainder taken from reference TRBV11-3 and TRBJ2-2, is EAGVVQSPRYKIIEKKQPVAFWCNPISGHNTLYWYLQNLGQGPELLIRYENEEAVDDSQLPKDRFSAERLKGVDSTLKIQPAELGDSAVYLCASSLDGRSTGELFFGEGSRLTVL.

Here the CDR3 DNA reads TGTGCCAGCAACCCTGGGGCGGGGACTAGCACAGATACGCAGTATTTT. The encoded protein is CASNPGAGTSTDTQYF. The chain has TRBV27 and TRBJ2-3; D is perhaps TRBD2 (6 bases). Looked up from germline, CDR1 is MNHEY and CDR2 is SMNVEV (reference sequence). This CDR3 is 16 amino acids long. The V gene lost 7 bases and the J gene lost 0 bases, with 17 bases spanning the gap.

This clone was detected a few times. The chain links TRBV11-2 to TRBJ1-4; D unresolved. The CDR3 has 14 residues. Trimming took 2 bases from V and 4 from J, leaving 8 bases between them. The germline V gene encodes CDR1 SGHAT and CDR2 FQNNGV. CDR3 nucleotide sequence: TGTGCCAGCAGCTTAAATGGTCGTAATGAAAAACTGTTTTTT. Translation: CASSLNGRNEKLFF.

DNA of the CDR3: TGTGCCAGCAGCCAAGGACAGCGGGGGGGCGGAGATACGCAGTATTTT. This gives the protein CASSQGQRGGGDTQYF. The rearrangement joins TRBV4-2 to TRBJ2-3; 10 nucleotides align to TRBD2. V dropped 1 base and J dropped 5; count of bases not matched to a gene: 6. This CDR3 has 16 residues. Germline values: CDR1 LGHNA, CDR2 YNFKEQ.

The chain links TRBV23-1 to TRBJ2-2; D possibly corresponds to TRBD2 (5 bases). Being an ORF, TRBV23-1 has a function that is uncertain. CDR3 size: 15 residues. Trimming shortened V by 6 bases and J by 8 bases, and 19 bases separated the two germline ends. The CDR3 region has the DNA TGCGCCAGCAGCCCTAAGCGAGGGCCTGAAGGGGAGCTGTTTTTT. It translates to CASSPKRGPEGELFF.

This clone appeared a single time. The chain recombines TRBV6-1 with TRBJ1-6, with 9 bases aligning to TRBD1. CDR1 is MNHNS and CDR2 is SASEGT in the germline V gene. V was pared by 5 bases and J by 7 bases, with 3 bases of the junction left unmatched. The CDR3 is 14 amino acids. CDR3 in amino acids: CASSPGTGNSPLHF. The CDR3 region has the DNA TGTGCCAGCAGTCCAGGGACAGGGAATTCACCCCTCCACTTT.

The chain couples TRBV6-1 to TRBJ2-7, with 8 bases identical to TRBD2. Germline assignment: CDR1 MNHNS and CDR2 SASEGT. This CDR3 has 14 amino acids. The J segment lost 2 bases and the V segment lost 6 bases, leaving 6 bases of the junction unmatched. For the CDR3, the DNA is TGTGCCAGCAGCCTCGGGACTAGTACCTACGAGCAGTACTTC. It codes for CASSLGTSTYEQYF.

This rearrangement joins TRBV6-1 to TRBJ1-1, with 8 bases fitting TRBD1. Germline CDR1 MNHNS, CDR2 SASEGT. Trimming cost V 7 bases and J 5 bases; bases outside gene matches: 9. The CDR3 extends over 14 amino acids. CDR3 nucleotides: TGTGCCAGCACGAAGGACAGGGATAGGACTGAAGCTTTCTTT. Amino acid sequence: CASTKDRDRTEAFF.

This CDR3 is CASSGMGGWETQYF. The CDR3 nucleotides are TGTGCCAGTAGTGGGATGGGGGGTTGGGAGACCCAGTACTTC. The rearrangement links TRBV19 to TRBJ2-5; tentative D call: TRBD2 (6 bases). CDR1 LNHDA and CDR2 SQIVND come from the germline V gene (reference sequence). The V and J ends lost 5 bases and 5 bases respectively, with 15 bases between them. The CDR3 is 14 residues long.

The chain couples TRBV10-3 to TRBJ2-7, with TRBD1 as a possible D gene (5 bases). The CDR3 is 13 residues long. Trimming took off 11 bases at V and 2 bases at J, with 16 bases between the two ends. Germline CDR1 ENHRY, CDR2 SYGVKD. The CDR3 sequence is CAVGGAAAYEQYF. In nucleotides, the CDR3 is TGTGCCGTCGGTGGGGCCGCCGCCTACGAGCAGTACTTC.

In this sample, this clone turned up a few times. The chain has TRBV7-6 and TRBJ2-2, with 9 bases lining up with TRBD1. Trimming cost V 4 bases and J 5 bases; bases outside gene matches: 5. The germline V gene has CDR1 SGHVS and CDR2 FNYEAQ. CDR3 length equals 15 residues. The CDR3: CASSSGDRVTGELFF. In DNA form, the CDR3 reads TGTGCCAGCAGCTCCGGGGACAGGGTAACCGGGGAGCTGTTTTTT. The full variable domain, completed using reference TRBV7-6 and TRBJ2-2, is GAGVSQSPRYKVTKRGQDVALRCDPISGHVSLYWYRQALGQGPEFLTYFNYEAQQDKSGLPNDRFSAERPEGSISTLTIQRTEQRDSAMYRCASSSGDRVTGELFFGEGSRLTVL.

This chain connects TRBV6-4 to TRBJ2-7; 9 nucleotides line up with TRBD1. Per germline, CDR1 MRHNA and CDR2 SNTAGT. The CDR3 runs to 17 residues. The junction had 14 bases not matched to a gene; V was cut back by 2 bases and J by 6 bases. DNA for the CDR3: TGTGCCAGCAGTGACACGGCGGAGGCCGGGACAGGGTGCGAGCAGTACTTC. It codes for CASSDTAEAGTGCEQYF.

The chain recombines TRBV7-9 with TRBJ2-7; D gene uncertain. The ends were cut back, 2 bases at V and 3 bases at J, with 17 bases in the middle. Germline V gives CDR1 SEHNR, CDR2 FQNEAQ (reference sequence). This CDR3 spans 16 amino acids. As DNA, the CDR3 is TGTGCCAGCAGCTTACGCGTTGGCCGAGATAGCTACGAGCAGTACTTC. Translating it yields CASSLRVGRDSYEQYF.

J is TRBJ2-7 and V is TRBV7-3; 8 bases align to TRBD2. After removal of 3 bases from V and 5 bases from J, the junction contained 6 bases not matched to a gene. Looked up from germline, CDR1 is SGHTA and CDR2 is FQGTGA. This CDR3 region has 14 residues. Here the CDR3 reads CASSFGLAPNEQYF. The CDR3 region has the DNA TGTGCCAGCAGCTTCGGACTAGCTCCCAACGAGCAGTACTTC.

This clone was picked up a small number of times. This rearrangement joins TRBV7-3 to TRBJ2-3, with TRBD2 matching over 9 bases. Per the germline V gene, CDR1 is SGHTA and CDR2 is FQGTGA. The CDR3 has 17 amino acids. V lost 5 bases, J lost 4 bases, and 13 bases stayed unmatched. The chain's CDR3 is CASSPTGTSRLADTQYF. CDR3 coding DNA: TGTGCCAGCAGCCCCACAGGGACTAGCCGACTAGCAGATACGCAGTATTTT.

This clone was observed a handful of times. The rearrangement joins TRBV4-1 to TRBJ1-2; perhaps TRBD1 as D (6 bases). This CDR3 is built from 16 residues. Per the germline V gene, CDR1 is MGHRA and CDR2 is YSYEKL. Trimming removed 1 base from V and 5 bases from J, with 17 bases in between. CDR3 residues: CASSQGDIFQPYGYTF. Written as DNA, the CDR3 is TGCGCCAGCAGCCAAGGGGACATCTTCCAGCCTTATGGCTACACCTTC.

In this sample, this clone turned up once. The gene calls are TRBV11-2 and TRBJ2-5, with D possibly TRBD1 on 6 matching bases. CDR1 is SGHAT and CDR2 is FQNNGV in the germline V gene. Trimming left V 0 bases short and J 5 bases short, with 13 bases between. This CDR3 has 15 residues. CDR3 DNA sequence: TGTGCCAGCAGCTTAGAGGGGGCTAGGATTGAGACCCAGTACTTC. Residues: CASSLEGARIETQYF. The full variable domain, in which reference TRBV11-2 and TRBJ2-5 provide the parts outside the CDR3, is EAGVAQSPRYKIIEKRQSVAFWCNPISGHATLYWYQQILGQGPKLLIQFQNNGVVDDSQLPKDRFSAERLKGVDSTLKIQPAKLEDSAVYLCASSLEGARIETQYFGPGTRLLVL.

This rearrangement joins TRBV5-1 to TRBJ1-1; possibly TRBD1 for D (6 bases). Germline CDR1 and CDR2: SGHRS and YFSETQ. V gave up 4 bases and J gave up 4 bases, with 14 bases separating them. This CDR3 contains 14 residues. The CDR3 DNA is TGCGCCAGCAGCCCAGGGGTCGACGTCACTGAAGCTTTCTTT. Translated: CASSPGVDVTEAFF.

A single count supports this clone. The DNA of the CDR3 is TGCGCCAGCAGCCAAGAGGGGACTAGCGGGATTGATACGCAGTATTTT. Translated: CASSQEGTSGIDTQYF. This chain links TRBV4-3 with TRBJ2-3, with 13 bases matching TRBD2. The V gene's germline CDR1 is LGHNA and CDR2 YSLEER. With 0 bases clipped from V and 6 bases from J, the junction kept 3 bases outside the gene matches. The CDR3 length is 16 residues.

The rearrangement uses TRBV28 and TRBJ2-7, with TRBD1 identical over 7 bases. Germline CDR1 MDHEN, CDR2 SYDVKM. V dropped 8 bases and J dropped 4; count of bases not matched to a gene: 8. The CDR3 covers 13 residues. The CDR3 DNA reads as TGTGCCAGCGAGGAACAGGGGCTATACGAGCAGTACTTC. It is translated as CASEEQGLYEQYF. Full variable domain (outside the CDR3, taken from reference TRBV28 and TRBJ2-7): DVKVTQSSRYLVKRTGEKVFLECVQDMDHENMFWYRQDPGLGLRLIYFSYDVKMKEKGDIPEGYSVSREKKERFSLILESASTNQTSMYLCASEEQGLYEQYFGPGTRLTVT.

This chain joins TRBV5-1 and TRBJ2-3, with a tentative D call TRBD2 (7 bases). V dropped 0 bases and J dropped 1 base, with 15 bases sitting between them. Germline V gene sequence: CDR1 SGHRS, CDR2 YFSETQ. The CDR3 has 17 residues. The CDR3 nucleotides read TGCGCCAGCAGCTTGGTAGGGGGAGGGCCCCGCACAGATACGCAGTATTTT. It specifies CASSLVGGGPRTDTQYF.

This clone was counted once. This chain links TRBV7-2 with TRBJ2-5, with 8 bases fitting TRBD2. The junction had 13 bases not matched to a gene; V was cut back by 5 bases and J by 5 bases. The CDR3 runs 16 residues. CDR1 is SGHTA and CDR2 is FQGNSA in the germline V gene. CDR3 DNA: TGTGCCAGCAGCCTCGTTGGAAGCGGGAGCCGGGAGACCCAGTACTTC. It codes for CASSLVGSGSRETQYF.

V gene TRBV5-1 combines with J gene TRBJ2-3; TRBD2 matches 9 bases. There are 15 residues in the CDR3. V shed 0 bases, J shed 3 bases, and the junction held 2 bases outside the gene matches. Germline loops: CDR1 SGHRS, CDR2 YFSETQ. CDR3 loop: CASSLGGGATDTQYF. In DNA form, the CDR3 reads TGCGCCAGCAGCTTGGGCGGGGGGGCGACAGATACGCAGTATTTT. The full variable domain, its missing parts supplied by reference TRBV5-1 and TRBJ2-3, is KAGVTQTPRYLIKTRGQQVTLSCSPISGHRSVSWYQQTPGQGLQFLFEYFSETQRNKGNFPGRFSGRQFSNSRSEMNVSTLELGDSALYLCASSLGGGATDTQYFGPGTRLTVL.